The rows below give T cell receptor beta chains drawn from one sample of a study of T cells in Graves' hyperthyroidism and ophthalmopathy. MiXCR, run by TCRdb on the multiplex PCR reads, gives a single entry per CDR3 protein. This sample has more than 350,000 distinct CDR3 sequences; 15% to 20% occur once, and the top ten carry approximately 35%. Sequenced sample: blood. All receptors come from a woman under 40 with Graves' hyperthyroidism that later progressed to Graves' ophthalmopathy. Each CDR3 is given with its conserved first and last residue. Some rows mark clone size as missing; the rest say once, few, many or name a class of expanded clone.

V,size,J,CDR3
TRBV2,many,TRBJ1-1,CASKPRQMNTEAFF
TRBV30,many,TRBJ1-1,CAWISVNTEAFF
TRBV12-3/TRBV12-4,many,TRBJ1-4,CASSSSNDRRGFF
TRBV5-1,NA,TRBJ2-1,CASSQEPGFSSYNEQFF
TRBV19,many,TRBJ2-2,CASSIDPGRMNTGELFF
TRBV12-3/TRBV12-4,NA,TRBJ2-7,CASMAGQGGIHEQYF
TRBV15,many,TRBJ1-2,CATSRVGGINYGYTF
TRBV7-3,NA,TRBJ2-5,CASSLNLPPLADSLVTQYF
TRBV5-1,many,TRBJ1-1,CASSLGPENTEAFF
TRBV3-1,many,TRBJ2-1,CASSPYYNEQFF
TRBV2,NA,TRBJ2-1,CASQGTPSYNEQFF
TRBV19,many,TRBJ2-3,CASSTEDRGYTDTQYF
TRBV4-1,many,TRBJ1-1,CASSQDPPSDRNTEAFF
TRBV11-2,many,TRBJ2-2,CASSLGLDTGELFF
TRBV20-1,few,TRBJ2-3,CSAIDIAGYPDTQYF
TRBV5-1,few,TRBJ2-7,CASSLAASTGPSKQYF
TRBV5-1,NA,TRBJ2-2,CASSLAIGELFF
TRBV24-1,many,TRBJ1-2,CATSEDRVLYTF
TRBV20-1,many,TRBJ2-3,CSAGTRTNPLDTQYF
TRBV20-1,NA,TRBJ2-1,CSARDTTRGEYNEQFF
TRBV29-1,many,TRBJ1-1,CSVVRNAEAFF
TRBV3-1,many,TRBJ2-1,CASSQAHLLNNEQFF
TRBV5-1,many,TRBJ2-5,CASSRRDRSNRYQETQYF
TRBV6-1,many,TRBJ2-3,CASQPIKNTDTQYF
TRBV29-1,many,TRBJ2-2,CSVAGATGELFF
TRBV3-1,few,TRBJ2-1,CASSQLRGSYNEQFF
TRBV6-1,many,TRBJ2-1,CASTEYNEQFF
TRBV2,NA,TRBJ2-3,CASSEAGFTTDTQYF
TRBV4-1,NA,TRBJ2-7,CASSQDVGGEQYF
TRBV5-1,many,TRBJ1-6,CASSLEGAQGSPLHF
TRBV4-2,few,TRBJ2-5,CASSPGGAGGTKETQYF
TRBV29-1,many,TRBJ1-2,CSVEGGGQGSNYGYTF
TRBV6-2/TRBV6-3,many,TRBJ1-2,CASSPQGAARIDGYTF
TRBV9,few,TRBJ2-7,CASSVGDFHYEQYF
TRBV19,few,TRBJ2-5,CASSMTGTETQYF
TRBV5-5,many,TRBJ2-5,CASSLSPGVETQYF
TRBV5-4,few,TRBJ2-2,CATASQWNTGELFF
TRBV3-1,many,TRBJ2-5,CASSETGGETQYF
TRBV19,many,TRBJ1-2,CASSIQTATGYTF
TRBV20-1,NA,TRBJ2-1,CSARGFYNEQFF
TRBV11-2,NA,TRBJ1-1,CASSLDFGATNTEAFF
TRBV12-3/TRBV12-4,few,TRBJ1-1,CASSNWDTEAFF
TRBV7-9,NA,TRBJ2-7,CASSLGQGGGSPPYEQYF
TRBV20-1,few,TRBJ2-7,CSARDSLNYEQYF
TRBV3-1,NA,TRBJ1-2,CASSQEGGSWGYTF
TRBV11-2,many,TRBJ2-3,CASSLGLSTDTQYF
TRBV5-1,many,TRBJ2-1,CASSTPRQGAGNEQFF
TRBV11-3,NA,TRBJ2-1,CASSLGPGMVEQFF
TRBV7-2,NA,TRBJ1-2,CASSLDAGPRGYTF
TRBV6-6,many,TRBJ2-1,CASSYSSQGLKEQFF
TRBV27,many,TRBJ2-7,CASSTRARTQSYEQYF
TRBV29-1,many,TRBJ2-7,CSVRAFNEQYF
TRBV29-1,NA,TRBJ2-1,CSVEAGQANNEQFF
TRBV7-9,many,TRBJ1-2,CASSRPGQGRSYTF
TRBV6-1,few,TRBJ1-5,CASSPQGDDGQPQHF